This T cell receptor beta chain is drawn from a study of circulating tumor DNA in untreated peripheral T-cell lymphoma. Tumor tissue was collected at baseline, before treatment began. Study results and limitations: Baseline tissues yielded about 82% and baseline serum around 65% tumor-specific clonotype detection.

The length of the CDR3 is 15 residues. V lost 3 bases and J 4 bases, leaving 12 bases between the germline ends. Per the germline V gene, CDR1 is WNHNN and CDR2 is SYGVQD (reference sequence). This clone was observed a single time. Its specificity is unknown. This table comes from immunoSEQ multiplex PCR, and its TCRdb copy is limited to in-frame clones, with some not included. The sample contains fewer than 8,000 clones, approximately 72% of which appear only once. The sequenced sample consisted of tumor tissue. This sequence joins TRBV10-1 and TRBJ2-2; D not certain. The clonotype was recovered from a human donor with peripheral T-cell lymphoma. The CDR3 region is CASSDQQGFTGELFF. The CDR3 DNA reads TGCGCCAGCAGTGATCAGCAAGGGTTCACCGGGGAGCTGTTTTTT.